The clone carrying this TCR beta chain was detected ten times or more. Germline V CDR1 and CDR2: MGHRA, YSYEKL. Germline trimming cut 4 bases from V and 3 bases from J; bases unmatched to any gene: 2. The CDR3 spans 14 residues. The data derive from a study of T-cell memory formation after mild COVID-19. TCRdb re-called the 5' RACE reads with MiXCR, one entry per CDR3 protein. Here the sample spans 140,000 to 150,000 distinct CDR3 sequences, about 5.7% being singletons. The chain recombines TRBV4-1 with TRBJ2-7; 11 bases map to TRBD1. This sequence was found in an adult woman who had mild COVID-19 (a few samples of this study predate the infection). Cell type and time point are not known. Sequences were obtained from PBMCs or a T cell subset sorted from them (not recorded which). Here the CDR3 reads CASSRDRGFYEQYF. The CDR3 DNA reads TGCGCCAGCAGCCGGGACAGGGGGTTCTACGAGCAGTACTTC.